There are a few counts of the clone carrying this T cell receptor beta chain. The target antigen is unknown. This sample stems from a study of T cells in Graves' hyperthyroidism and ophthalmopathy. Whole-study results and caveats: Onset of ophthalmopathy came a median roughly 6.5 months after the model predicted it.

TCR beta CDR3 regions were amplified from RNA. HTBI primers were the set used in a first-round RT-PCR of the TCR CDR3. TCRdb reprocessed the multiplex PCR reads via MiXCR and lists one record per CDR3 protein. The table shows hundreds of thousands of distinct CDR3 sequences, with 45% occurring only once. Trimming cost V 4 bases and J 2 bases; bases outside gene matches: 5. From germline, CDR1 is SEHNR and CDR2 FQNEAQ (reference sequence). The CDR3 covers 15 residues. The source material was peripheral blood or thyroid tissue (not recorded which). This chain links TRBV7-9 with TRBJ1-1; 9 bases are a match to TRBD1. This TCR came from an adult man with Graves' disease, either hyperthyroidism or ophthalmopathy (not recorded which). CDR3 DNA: TGTGCCAGCAGCTATGGGACAGGGATAAACACTGAAGCTTTCTTT. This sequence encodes CASSYGTGINTEAFF. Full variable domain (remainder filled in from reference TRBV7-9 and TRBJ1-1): DTGVSQNPRHKITKRGQNVTFRCDPISEHNRLYWYRQTLGQGPEFLTYFQNEAQLEKSRLLSDRFSAERPKGSFSTLEIQRTEQGDSAMYLCASSYGTGINTEAFFGQGTRLTVV.